The next 21 T cell receptor beta chains were all read from a single sample in a study of T cell changes during pregnancy in multiple sclerosis. TCRdb's table, derived via immunoSEQ multiplex PCR, lists solely in-frame clones and lacks some. The table includes about 110,000 clones, under 95% detected once. The starting material was peripheral blood, obtained in the third trimester of pregnancy. The source of these receptors is a female donor in good health, enrolled as a control in a pregnancy study.

CDR3 nucleotides: TGTGCCAGCAGCGAGGGGAACGCAAACACTGAAGCTTTCTTT. Protein: CASSEGNANTEAFF. The chain is built from TRBV9 and TRBJ1-1; TRBD1 is a possible D gene (5 bases). The CDR3 runs 14 residues. Trimming removed 3 bases from V and 2 bases from J, with 11 bases in between. Germline CDR1 reads SGDLS; CDR2 reads YYNGEE.

This rearrangement joins TRBV7-2 to TRBJ1-3, with D possibly being TRBD1 (6 bases). Germline V gene data show CDR1 as SGHTA and CDR2 as FQGNSA. This CDR3 has 18 amino acids. V lost 4 bases and J 1 base, leaving 20 bases between the germline ends. The DNA for the CDR3 is TGTGCCAGCAGCTCCCAAGGGGGGGGCTTGTTGTCTGGAAACACCATATATTTT. Translation: CASSSQGGGLLSGNTIYF.

This sequence joins TRBV7-9 and TRBJ2-7; 10 positions agree with TRBD1. The length of the CDR3 is 15 residues. V was pared by 5 bases and J by 0 bases, with 4 bases of the junction left unmatched. Germline V lookup: CDR1 SEHNR, CDR2 FQNEAQ (reference sequence). CDR3 amino acids: CASSRQGASSYEQYF. For the CDR3, the DNA is TGTGCCAGCAGCAGACAGGGGGCGAGCTCCTACGAGCAGTACTTC.

The rearrangement joins TRBV9 to TRBJ2-1, with 10 bases identical to TRBD2. CDR1 is SGDLS, CDR2 YYNGEE, per germline. With 1 base clipped from V and 2 bases from J, the junction kept 3 bases outside the gene matches. This CDR3 comprises 16 residues. The CDR3: CASSVLAGGPYNEQFF. The CDR3 DNA follows: TGTGCCAGCAGCGTATTAGCGGGGGGACCCTACAATGAGCAGTTCTTC.

The V call is TRBV6-1, the J call TRBJ1-6; TRBD1 matches at 8 bases. J was trimmed by 10 bases and V by 7 bases; bases with no gene match: 12. The CDR3 runs 15 residues. From germline, CDR1 is MNHNS and CDR2 SASEGT. The CDR3 nucleotides read TGTGCCAGCATGCTCCCCGGGACAGGTGGCTCACCCCTCCACTTT. The encoded protein is CASMLPGTGGSPLHF.

This chain links TRBV7-9 with TRBJ1-4, with TRBD1 identical over 9 bases. The length of the CDR3 is 15 residues. Germline V gene lookup returns CDR1 SEHNR and CDR2 FQNEAQ (reference sequence). The V and J ends lost 5 bases and 5 bases, in that order; junction bases with no gene match: 6. In nucleotides, the CDR3 is TGTGCCAGCAGCCCTACGGGGACAGGGAATGAAAAACTGTTTTTT. Its protein is CASSPTGTGNEKLFF.

The chain recombines TRBV5-5 with TRBJ1-3; D remains ambiguous. V was trimmed by 0 bases and J by 10 bases, leaving 17 bases between them. The CDR3 consists of 15 residues. The V gene's germline CDR1 is SGHKS and CDR2 YYEKEE (reference sequence). This chain's CDR3 is CASSLATARGRTIYF. The CDR3 bases are TGTGCCAGCAGCTTGGCCACCGCTCGCGGGAGAACCATATATTTT.

The chain joins TRBV5-6 to TRBJ2-3; D remains unclear. The CDR3 covers 16 residues. CDR1 is SGHDT and CDR2 is YYEEEE in the germline V gene. V lost 3 bases, J lost 1 base, and 15 bases lay in between. The CDR3 protein is CASSWQRVRGTDTQYF. The CDR3 region has the DNA TGTGCCAGCAGCTGGCAAAGAGTACGGGGCACAGATACGCAGTATTTT. Using reference TRBV5-6 and TRBJ2-3 for the parts outside the CDR3, the full variable domain is DAGVTQSPTHLIKTRGQQVTLRCSPKSGHDTVSWYQQALGQGPQFIFQYYEEEERQRGNFPDRFSGHQFPNYSSELNVNALLLGDSALYLCASSWQRVRGTDTQYFGPGTRLTVL.

DNA of the CDR3: TGTGCCAGCAGCTTAGTGACCTCGAGGGAGACCCAGTACTTC. The encoded protein is CASSLVTSRETQYF. J is TRBJ2-5 and V is TRBV7-6; D call uncertain. CDR1 and CDR2 from the germline V gene are SGHVS and FNYEAQ. The CDR3 has 14 residues. Trimming left V 1 base short and J 5 bases short, with 11 bases between.

This clone was observed a single time. The chain carries TRBV27 and TRBJ1-6, with D possibly being TRBD1 (5 bases). With 3 bases removed from V and 0 bases from J, the gap between germline ends came to 18 bases. This CDR3 spans 19 amino acids. Germline CDR1 is MNHEY and CDR2 is SMNVEV (reference sequence). CDR3: CASSLGRDYLSSYNSPLHF. CDR3 coding DNA: TGTGCCAGCAGTTTGGGCAGGGATTACCTCAGCTCCTATAATTCACCCCTCCACTTT.

The rearrangement uses TRBV7-9 and TRBJ1-2; 8 nucleotides align to TRBD1. The V gene end was trimmed by 4 bases and the J gene end by 4 bases; junction bases not matched to a gene: 11. Per germline, CDR1 SEHNR and CDR2 FQNEAQ (reference sequence). This CDR3 has 16 amino acids. The CDR3, as DNA: TGTGCCAGCAGCTCGGCGTCGACAGGGGTTGGCTATGGCTACACCTTC. Translation: CASSSASTGVGYGYTF.

This clone has only one observation. The gene calls are TRBV14 and TRBJ2-1, with 9 bases lining up with TRBD1. The CDR3 loop spans 16 amino acids. CDR1 is SGHDN and CDR2 is FVKESK in the germline V gene. With 1 base clipped from V and 7 bases from J, the junction kept 8 bases outside the gene matches. The CDR3 DNA is TGTGCCAGCAGCCAAGTTACAGGGGGCTGGGGGAATGAGCAGTTCTTC. Translating it yields CASSQVTGGWGNEQFF.

The chain carries TRBV6-6 and TRBJ1-1; no definite D call. V gave up 6 bases and J gave up 10 bases, with 12 bases separating them. Per the germline V gene, CDR1 is MNHNY and CDR2 is SVGAGI (reference sequence). The CDR3 consists of 11 residues. CDR3 DNA: TGTGCCAGCAGCCTGGCCGTTTCAGCTTTCTTT. It is translated as CASSLAVSAFF.

V and J are TRBV6-1 and TRBJ2-7, with D perhaps TRBD1 (6 bases). The germline V gene encodes CDR1 MNHNS and CDR2 SASEGT. The CDR3 covers 10 residues. V lost 4 bases, J lost 12 bases, and 10 bases lay in between. CDR3 bases: TGTGCCAGCAGTGGACAGGTTCGGTACTTC. It codes for CASSGQVRYF.

The CDR3 spells CASSSLGTKQETQYF. CDR3 coding DNA: TGTGCCAGCAGCTCCCTCGGGACAAAGCAAGAGACCCAGTACTTC. J is TRBJ2-5 and V is TRBV7-3, with a tentative D call TRBD1 (6 bases). This CDR3 has 15 residues. Trimming cost V 4 bases and J 2 bases, with 14 bases left between them. From germline, CDR1 is SGHTA and CDR2 FQGTGA.

The V call is TRBV27, the J call TRBJ2-3; no clear D. The CDR3 runs to 13 residues. Germline CDR1 is MNHEY and CDR2 is SMNVEV (reference sequence). Between the trimmed V and J ends, which lost 5 bases and 4 bases, there was a span of 10 bases. DNA of the CDR3: TGTGCCAGCAGTCCCCGTCTTTCAGATACGCAGTATTTT. Residues: CASSPRLSDTQYF.

This chain joins TRBV6-6 and TRBJ2-7; possibly TRBD2 for D (6 bases). The CDR3 is made up of 14 amino acids. Trimming pared 4 bases from V and 3 bases from J, leaving 13 bases between. Germline loops: CDR1 MNHNY, CDR2 SVGAGI (reference sequence). CDR3 nucleotide sequence: TGTGCCAGCAGTTCCGGGACTGGGGTCTACGAGCAGTACTTC. As protein: CASSSGTGVYEQYF.

This clone was detected only a few times. The chain couples TRBV4-1 to TRBJ2-2; tentative D call: TRBD2 (6 bases). CDR1 is MGHRA and CDR2 is YSYEKL in the germline V gene. The CDR3 contains 14 residues. V gave up 1 base and J gave up 6 bases, with 9 bases separating them. The CDR3 region is CASSQVGGSGELFF. The CDR3 DNA follows: TGCGCCAGCAGCCAAGTCGGGGGTTCCGGGGAGCTGTTTTTT.

The chain has TRBV6-1 and TRBJ1-5; D gene ambiguous. Deletions cut 7 bases from V and 4 bases from J, with 11 bases between. CDR3 length equals 13 residues. Germline CDR1 reads MNHNS; CDR2 reads SASEGT. The CDR3 sequence is CASKEPGNQPQHF. The DNA for the CDR3 is TGTGCCAGCAAGGAGCCGGGAAATCAGCCCCAGCATTTT.

The gene calls are TRBV5-1 and TRBJ2-3; weak D call: TRBD2 (6 bases). The V end lost 3 bases, the J end lost 2 bases, and 13 bases lay between the germline ends. This CDR3 is 15 amino acids long. Germline-derived CDR1 and CDR2 are SGHRS and YFSETQ. As DNA, the CDR3 is TGCGCCAGCAGCTCCTCAGCGGGCCCCACAGATACGCAGTATTTT. This gives the protein CASSSSAGPTDTQYF.

V and J are TRBV7-8 and TRBJ1-2; TRBD1 matches at 9 bases. The CDR3 is 16 residues long. The germline V gene has CDR1 SGHVS and CDR2 FQNEAQ. V dropped 5 bases and J dropped 3; count of bases not matched to a gene: 10. Here the CDR3 DNA reads TGTGCCAGCAGCGCAACTTACAGGACAGGGGACTATGGCTACACCTTC. It yields the protein CASSATYRTGDYGYTF.